This T cell receptor beta chain is drawn from a study of graft-versus-host responses after intestinal transplantation. The overall study: Grafts were multivisceral, liver-intestinal, or isolated intestinal. Once they had received anti-thymocyte globulin induction, all recipients took tacrolimus and steroids for approximately 3 years.

TCRdb's table, derived via immunoSEQ multiplex PCR, lists solely in-frame clones and lacks some. The sample has about 9,500 clones; approximately 87% are singletons. V lost 6 bases to trimming and J lost 7 bases, with 11 bases between them. CDR3 size: 12 residues. CDR1 is MNHNS, CDR2 SASEGT, per germline. This clone came up once. This TCR came from a human patient who received an intestinal transplant, so some T cells may come from the graft donor. The chain joins TRBV6-1 to TRBJ2-3; D might be TRBD2 (6 bases). The specimen was PBMCs, collected 242 days after intestinal transplant. CDR3 in amino acids: CASRKLANTQYF. CDR3 nucleotide sequence: TGTGCCAGCAGAAAACTAGCAAATACGCAGTATTTT.